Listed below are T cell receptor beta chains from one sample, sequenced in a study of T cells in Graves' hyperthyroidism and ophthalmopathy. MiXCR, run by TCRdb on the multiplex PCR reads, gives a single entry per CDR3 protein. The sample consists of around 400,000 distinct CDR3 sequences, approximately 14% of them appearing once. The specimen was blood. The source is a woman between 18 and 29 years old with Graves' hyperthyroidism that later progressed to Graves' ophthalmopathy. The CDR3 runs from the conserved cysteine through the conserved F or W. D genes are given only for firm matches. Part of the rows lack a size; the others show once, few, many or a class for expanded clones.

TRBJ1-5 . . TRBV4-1 TGCGCCAGCAGCCCGCTCCCGGGAGGGGACAATCAGCCCCAGCATTTT CASSPLPGGDNQPQHF
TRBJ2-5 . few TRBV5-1 TGCGCCAGCAGCTCTCGACCGGGGGAGACCCAGTACTTC CASSSRPGETQYF
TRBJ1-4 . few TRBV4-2 TGTGCCAGCAGGGGGATTGCAACTAATGAAAAACTGTTTTTT CASRGIATNEKLFF
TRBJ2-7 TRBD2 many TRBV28 TGTGCCAGCAGTTTGGACGGGACTAGCTACGAGCAGTACTTC CASSLDGTSYEQYF
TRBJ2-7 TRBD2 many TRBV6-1 TGTGCCAGCAGCCAGACTAGCTTCGGCGAGCAGTACTTC CASSQTSFGEQYF
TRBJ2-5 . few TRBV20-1 TGCAGTGCTAGATTGGAGGAGACCCAGTACTTC CSARLEETQYF
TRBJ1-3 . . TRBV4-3 TGCGCCAGCAGCCAAGATGTAGCGGGGTCTGGAAACACCATATATTTT CASSQDVAGSGNTIYF
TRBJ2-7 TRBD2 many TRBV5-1 TGCGCCAGCAGTCTCAGACTAGCGGGAGTCTCCTACGAGCAGTACTTC CASSLRLAGVSYEQYF
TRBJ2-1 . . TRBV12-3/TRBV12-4 TGTGCCAGCGCCGCCGGGCAGGGGATTTACAATGAGCAGTTCTTC CASAAGQGIYNEQFF
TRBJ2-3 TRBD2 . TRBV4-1 TGCGCCAGCAGCCAGGAGAGCGGGGGAAGCACAGATACGCAGTATTTT CASSQESGGSTDTQYF
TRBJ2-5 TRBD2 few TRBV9 TGTGCCAGCAGCGTAGCTCGGGGACTAGCTGAAGAGACCCAGTACTTC CASSVARGLAEETQYF
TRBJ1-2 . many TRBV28 TGTGCCAGCAGTTTAGCGGTAATAGGAGCGGGTGGCTACACCTTC CASSLAVIGAGGYTF
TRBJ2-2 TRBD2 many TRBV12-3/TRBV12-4 TGTGCCAGCAGTTACCGGGACTACGAGCTGTTTTTT CASSYRDYELFF
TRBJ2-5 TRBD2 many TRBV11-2 TGTGCCAGCAGTTCACGTGGGGGGGAAGAGACCCAGTACTTC CASSSRGGEETQYF